A single sample gave rise to the 6 T cell receptor beta chains below, sequenced in a study of blood T cells in healthy people across ages. Combining a sample-barcoded 5' primer with a J-beta primer mix, a second PCR ran for 7 to 11 cycles. TCRdb called the 5' RACE reads again in MiXCR, with one record for every CDR3 protein. The sample carries around 870,000 distinct CDR3 sequences, under 35% recorded once. The specimen sequenced was blood. The receptor source for this set is a woman older than 75 in good health.

The chain employs TRBV24-1 and TRBJ2-5, with a possible D match to TRBD2 (6 bases). V was shortened by 5 bases and J by 11 bases, with 20 bases between the two germline ends. Germline CDR1 is KGHDR and CDR2 is SFDVKD. This CDR3 is built from 14 residues. CDR3 sequence (DNA): TGTGCCACCAGTGCGATGGGGACTTCCTATGGGCAGTACTTC. This sequence encodes CATSAMGTSYGQYF.

This clonotype occurred a few times. The chain recombines TRBV7-2 with TRBJ1-2, with 7 positions matching TRBD1. Germline V lookup: CDR1 SGHTA, CDR2 FQGNSA. Trimming at V came to 3 bases and at J to 4 bases, leaving 5 bases not matched to a gene. The CDR3 has 14 amino acids. In DNA, the CDR3 is TGTGCCAGCAGCTTGGATACAGGGGCCTATGGCTACACCTTC. As protein: CASSLDTGAYGYTF.

This chain connects TRBV10-3 to TRBJ2-5, with 8 nucleotides matching TRBD1. The germline V gene has CDR1 ENHRY and CDR2 SYGVKD. J lost 3 bases, V lost 2 bases, and 8 bases had no gene match. The CDR3 runs 16 residues. The CDR3 loop is CAISETPGQGEETQYF. CDR3 sequence (DNA): TGTGCCATCAGTGAGACCCCCGGACAGGGCGAAGAGACCCAGTACTTC.

In its sample, this clonotype was seen many times. The chain employs TRBV29-1 and TRBJ2-7, with a weak D call TRBD2 (6 bases). Trimming stripped 3 bases from V and 5 bases from J, with 17 bases between. This CDR3 is 14 amino acids long. The germline gives CDR1 SQVTM, CDR2 ANQGSEA. The CDR3 region has the DNA TGCAGCGTTGATTCAGGTCGGGGGACGAACGAGCAGTACTTC. It yields the protein CSVDSGRGTNEQYF.

Comment on this clonotype: This CDR3 is missing its conserved last phenylalanine or tryptophan, likely due to a read error. The genes are TRBV7-8 and TRBJ2-5, with TRBD2 matching 11 bases. Germline V gene data show CDR1 as SGHVS and CDR2 as FQNEAQ. The CDR3 loop spans 16 amino acids. V was clipped by 2 bases and J by 2 bases; unmatched bases: 4. The CDR3 spells CASSLRVAGGQETQYV. CDR3 DNA: TGTGCCAGCAGCTTAAGAGTAGCGGGGGGGCAAGAGACCCAGTACGTC.

A word on this clonotype: A clone one base away is much larger, so this may be a read error. The chain couples TRBV5-1 to TRBJ2-7; D call uncertain. The CDR3 loop spans 13 amino acids. CDR1 is SGHRS and CDR2 is YFSETQ in the germline V gene. V lost 0 bases and J 3 bases, leaving 7 bases between the germline ends. The DNA of the CDR3 is TGCGCCAGCAGCTTGGCCGAGGACTACGAGCAGTACTTC. Translated, it gives CASSLAEDYEQYF.